This T cell receptor (beta chain) was obtained from a study of OX40 agonist ivuxolimab in advanced cancers. The overall study: At 75% to 90% male, the cohort had a mean age of 60 years, ranging from about 23 to 79.

TCRdb's copy holds only in-frame clones and misses some; the assay was immunoSEQ multiplex PCR. The top ten hold 0.83% of the sample, which has approximately 66,000 clones, 85% seen once. Germline loops: CDR1 SGHDT, CDR2 YYEEEE. This CDR3 region has 14 residues. The V end lost 0 bases, the J end lost 0 bases, and 6 bases lay between the germline ends. Peripheral blood came from all dose cohorts at three timepoints. This chain joins TRBV5-6 and TRBJ1-2; D gene unclear. The input for sequencing was CD4+ or CD8+ T cells sorted from blood, taken in a trial of the OX40 agonist ivuxolimab. The clonotype originates from an adult with an advanced solid tumor such as melanoma, head and neck, liver or kidney cancer. In DNA form, the CDR3 reads TGTGCCAGCAGCTTGGACAGTTCTAACTATGGCTACACCTTC. As protein: CASSLDSSNYGYTF.